The 11 T cell receptor beta chains given below trace back to one sample, sequenced in a study of human T cells and chemical hapten exposure. Sample time point: pre-sensitization, week 0. Treatment denoted: therapeutic diphenylcyclopropenone sensitization with weekly scalp DPC. TCRdb called the RACE reads again in MiXCR, with one record for every CDR3 protein. The sample yields 300,000 to 450,000 distinct CDR3 sequences, about 5.1% seen once. Material: whole blood, obtained in connection with sensitization to the hapten diphenylcyclopropenone (DPC). These receptors originate from a woman aged 45-59 years with alopecia areata. Some clones in this sample may be carry-over from other donors' samples.

This clonotype appeared a single time. This may arise from a read error, as a much more abundant clone is one base away. V gene TRBV5-1 combines with J gene TRBJ1-2; TRBD1 might be the D (5 bases). Germline values: CDR1 SGHRS, CDR2 YFSETQ. The CDR3 covers 15 residues. CDR3 protein: CASSFSAGTNYAYTF. CDR3 DNA: TGCGCCAGCAGCTTTTCGGCAGGGACGAACTATGCCTACACCTTC. The entire variable domain, with the rest obtained from reference TRBV5-1 and TRBJ1-2, is as follows: KAGVTQTPRYLIKTRGQQVTLSCSPISGHRSVSWYQQTPGQGLQFLFEYFSETQRNKGNFPGRFSGRQFSNSRSEMNVSTLELGDSALYLCASSFSAGTNYAYTFGSGTRLTVV.

This clonotype was found many times. The chain combines TRBV29-1 with TRBJ1-2, with a weak D call TRBD1 (6 bases). CDR1 is SQVTM, CDR2 ANQGSEA, per germline. The length of the CDR3 is 14 residues. Between the trimmed V and J ends, which lost 6 bases and 4 bases, there was a span of 18 bases. As DNA, the CDR3 is TGCAGCGTGGACAGCACTGAGGAGGGCTATGGCTACACCTTC. Translating it yields CSVDSTEEGYGYTF.

This clonotype was observed many times. V and J are TRBV3-1 and TRBJ2-3; 8 bases fit TRBD2. V lost 1 base and J lost 6; bases outside the gene matches: 6. Germline values: CDR1 LGHDT, CDR2 YNNKEL (reference sequence). The CDR3 is 15 amino acids. This CDR3 is CASSQVRGGRDTQYF. CDR3 nucleotides: TGTGCCAGCAGCCAAGTACGGGGGGGCAGGGATACGCAGTATTTT.

The rearrangement links TRBV5-8 to TRBJ1-2, with D unresolved. CDR3 size: 13 residues. Germline V gives CDR1 SGHTS, CDR2 YDEGEE. V was shortened by 3 bases and J by 4 bases, with 10 bases between the two germline ends. The CDR3, as DNA: TGTGCCAGCAGCTCACGTTCCAGCTATGGCTACACCTTC. Translated: CASSSRSSYGYTF.

This chain connects TRBV7-8 to TRBJ1-1; D not certain. Germline CDR1 is SGHVS and CDR2 is FQNEAQ. Trimming pared 2 bases from V and 4 bases from J, leaving 11 bases between. CDR3 size: 14 residues. The CDR3 DNA sequence: TGTGCCAGCAGCTTACCAGACTCGGGCACTGAAGCTTTCTTT. It is translated as CASSLPDSGTEAFF.

The chain joins TRBV12-3 or TRBV12-4 to TRBJ2-3; 7 bases match TRBD2. The CDR3 is 15 residues long. Germline trimming cut 8 bases from V and 3 bases from J; bases unmatched to any gene: 11. The CDR3 nucleotides read TGTGCCAGCCGGGCGGGGAGCGGGGAGACAGATACGCAGTATTTT. This encodes CASRAGSGETDTQYF.

V is TRBV4-3 and J is TRBJ2-3; weak D call: TRBD2 (6 bases). V lost 1 base and J lost 2, with 13 bases in between. CDR3 length equals 16 residues. The germline gives CDR1 LGHNA, CDR2 YSLEER. CDR3 nucleotide sequence: TGCGCCAGCAGCCAAGCTCGCGGGGCATACACAGATACGCAGTATTTT. This translates into CASSQARGAYTDTQYF.

The V gene is TRBV29-1, the J gene TRBJ1-4; no firm D call. The V and J ends lost 0 bases and 10 bases respectively, with 3 bases between them. Per germline, CDR1 SQVTM and CDR2 ANQGSEA. The CDR3 has 10 amino acids. The CDR3 region is CSVEEGKLFF. The CDR3 DNA reads as TGCAGCGTTGAAGAAGGAAAACTGTTTTTT.

This clonotype has at least ten counts. DNA of the CDR3: TGTGCCAGCAGCTTAGTGGGGGAAACTGAAGCTTTCTTT. It codes for CASSLVGETEAFF. The chain links TRBV7-9 to TRBJ1-1, with a possible D match to TRBD1 (5 bases). Trimming pared 1 base from V and 5 bases from J, leaving 8 bases between. From germline, CDR1 is SEHNR and CDR2 FQNEAQ (reference sequence). The CDR3 has 13 amino acids.

The rearrangement joins TRBV9 to TRBJ1-5; D not resolved. The germline V and J ends were trimmed by 3 bases and 3 bases, with 10 bases remaining between them. This CDR3 region has 14 residues. The germline gives CDR1 SGDLS, CDR2 YYNGEE. CDR3 residues: CASSDGGINQPQHF. The DNA for the CDR3 is TGTGCCAGCAGCGATGGCGGGATCAATCAGCCCCAGCATTTT.

This clonotype was counted many times. The V call is TRBV28, the J call TRBJ2-1, with 8 positions matching TRBD2. This CDR3 comprises 15 residues. The germline V gene encodes CDR1 MDHEN and CDR2 SYDVKM. With V trimmed by 3 bases and J by 6 bases, 7 bases remained unmatched. CDR3 sequence (DNA): TGTGCCAGCAGTTTTCCGGCTAGCGGGTTCAATGAGCAGTTCTTC. It is translated as CASSFPASGFNEQFF.